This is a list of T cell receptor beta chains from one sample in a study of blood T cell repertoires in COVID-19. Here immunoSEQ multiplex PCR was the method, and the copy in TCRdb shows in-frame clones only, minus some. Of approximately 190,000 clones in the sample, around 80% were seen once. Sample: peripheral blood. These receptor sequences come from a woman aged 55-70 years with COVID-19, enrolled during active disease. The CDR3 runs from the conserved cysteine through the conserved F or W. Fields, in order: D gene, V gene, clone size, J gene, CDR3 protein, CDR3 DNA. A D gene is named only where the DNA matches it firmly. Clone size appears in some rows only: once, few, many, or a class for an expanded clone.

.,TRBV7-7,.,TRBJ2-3,CASSLGQFTDTQYF,TGTGCTAGCAGCTTAGGGCAGTTCACAGATACGCAGTATTTT
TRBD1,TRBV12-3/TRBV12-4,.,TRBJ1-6,CASSRTGSSPLHF,TGTGCCAGCAGTCGGACAGGGAGTTCACCCCTCCACTTT
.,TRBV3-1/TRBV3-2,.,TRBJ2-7,CASSHFRVHEQYF,TGTGCCAGCAGCCATTTCAGGGTCCACGAGCAGTACTTC
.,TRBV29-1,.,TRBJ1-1,CSATVQGTVNTEAFF,TGCAGCGCGACTGTACAGGGTACGGTGAACACTGAAGCTTTCTTT
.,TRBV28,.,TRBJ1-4,CASSSGGGTTNEKLFF,TGTGCCAGCAGTTCTGGGGGGGGTACGACTAATGAAAAACTGTTTTTT
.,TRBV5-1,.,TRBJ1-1,CASSLTGNTEAFF,TGCGCCAGCAGCTTAACAGGGAACACTGAAGCTTTCTTT
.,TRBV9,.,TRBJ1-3,CASSEGHAATIYF,TGTGCCAGCAGCGAGGGACACGCGGCCACCATATATTTT
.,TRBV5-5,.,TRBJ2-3,CASSFQGTDTQYF,TGTGCCAGCAGCTTCCAGGGTACAGATACGCAGTATTTT
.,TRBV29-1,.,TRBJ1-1,CSAREGARAEAFF,TGCAGCGCCCGAGAAGGAGCCAGGGCTGAAGCTTTCTTT
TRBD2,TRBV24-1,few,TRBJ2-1,CATSDTSGSAYNEQFF,TGTGCCACCAGTGACACTAGCGGGAGCGCCTACAATGAGCAGTTCTTC
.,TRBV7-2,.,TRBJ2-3,CASSLRDSNTDTQYF,TGTGCCAGCAGCTTGCGGGACTCTAACACAGATACGCAGTATTTT
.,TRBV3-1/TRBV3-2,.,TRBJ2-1,CASSQDLAVQFF,TGTGCCAGCAGCCAAGATCTCGCGGTTCAGTTCTTC
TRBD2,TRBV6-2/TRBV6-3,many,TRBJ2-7,CASSWGTSGDEQYF,TGTGCCAGCAGTTGGGGGACTAGCGGAGACGAGCAGTACTTC
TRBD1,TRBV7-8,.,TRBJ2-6,CASSGQAGTAGANVLTF,TGTGCCAGCAGCGGCCAAGCCGGGACAGCTGGGGCCAACGTCCTGACTTTC
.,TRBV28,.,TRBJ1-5,CASSLLLEPQHF,TGTGCCAGCAGTTTACTCCTCGAGCCCCAGCATTTT
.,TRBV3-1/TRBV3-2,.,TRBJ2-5,CASSQVFQEKYF,TGTGCCAGCAGCCAAGTCTTCCAGGAAAAGTACTTC
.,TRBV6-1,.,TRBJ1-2,CASSEDRENLYGYTF,TGTGCCAGCAGTGAAGACAGGGAAAACTTGTATGGCTACACCTTC
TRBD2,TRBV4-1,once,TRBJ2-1,CASSQVLKREGRRNEQFF,TGCGCCAGCAGCCAAGTGCTTAAGCGGGAGGGCCGGAGAAATGAGCAGTTCTTC
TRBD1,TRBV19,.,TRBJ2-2,CASSIGTGVAGELFF,TGTGCCAGTAGTATAGGGACAGGGGTTGCCGGGGAGCTGTTTTTT
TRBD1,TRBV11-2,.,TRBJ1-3,CASSSTGTAGNTIYF,TGTGCCAGCAGCTCAACCGGGACAGCTGGAAACACCATATATTTT
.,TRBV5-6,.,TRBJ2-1,CASSLEQTYNEQFF,TGTGCCAGCAGCTTGGAACAGACCTACAATGAGCAGTTCTTC
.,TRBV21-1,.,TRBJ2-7,CASSKEEAGEKKGKRDEQYF,TGTGCCAGCAGCAAAGAAGAAGCGGGAGAAAAAAAGGGCAAAAGGGACGAGCAGTACTTC
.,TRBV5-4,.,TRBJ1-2,CASSLVQGPGYTF,TGTGCCAGCAGCTTGGTACAGGGTCCGGGCTACACCTTC
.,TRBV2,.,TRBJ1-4,CASSAQGWEKLFF,TGTGCCAGCAGTGCGCAGGGCTGGGAAAAACTGTTTTTT
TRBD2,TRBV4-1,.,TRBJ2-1,CASTQGGGGADEQFF,TGCGCCAGCACGCAGGGAGGCGGGGGGGCCGATGAGCAGTTCTTC
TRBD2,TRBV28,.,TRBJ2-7,CASLRLAGFYEQYF,TGTGCCAGTCTACGACTAGCGGGCTTCTACGAGCAGTACTTC
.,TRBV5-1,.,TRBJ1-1,CASSFFVGAYNTEAFF,TGCGCCAGCAGCTTTTTTGTGGGGGCGTATAACACTGAAGCTTTCTTT
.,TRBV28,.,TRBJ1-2,CASSLPGHSPDYGYTF,TGTGCCAGCAGTTTGCCTGGGCACAGCCCCGACTATGGCTACACCTTC
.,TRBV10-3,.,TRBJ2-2,CAIRDEDRPSKLFF,TGTGCCATCAGAGATGAGGACAGACCCTCCAAGCTGTTTTTT
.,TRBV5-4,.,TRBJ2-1,CASSFPGQGANEQFF,TGTGCCAGCAGCTTCCCTGGGCAAGGGGCCAATGAGCAGTTCTTC
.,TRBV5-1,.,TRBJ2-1,CASSPGDFQVSEQFF,TGCGCCAGCAGCCCGGGGGACTTCCAGGTTAGCGAGCAGTTCTTC
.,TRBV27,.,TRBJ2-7,CASSLHDSYEQYF,TGTGCCAGCAGTTTACACGACAGTTACGAGCAGTACTTC